The 7 T cell receptor beta chains below all came from one sample that was sequenced in a study of cytomegalovirus exposure and HLA in healthy donors. 13 Jbeta primers and 60 Vbeta primers were used for the PCR. Profiled with immunoSEQ multiplex PCR; TCRdb holds only in-frame clones, not every one. The sample has 85,000 to 120,000 clones, less than 85% seen once. The sequencing sample was made of PBMCs. These receptors originate from a man aged 55 to 70 in good health and CMV-seronegative.

This chain joins TRBV4-1 and TRBJ2-1; TRBD2 is a possible D gene (6 bases). CDR1 is MGHRA, CDR2 YSYEKL, per germline. V dropped 4 bases and J dropped 7 bases, with 20 bases sitting between them. The CDR3 loop spans 16 amino acids. The CDR3 reads CASSLLSGRLGNEQFF. The CDR3 nucleotides read TGCGCCAGCAGCCTGTTAAGCGGGCGCCTGGGAAATGAGCAGTTCTTC.

The chain joins TRBV11-2 to TRBJ2-2; D is possibly TRBD1 (5 bases). Germline V lookup: CDR1 SGHAT, CDR2 FQNNGV. CDR3 length: 15 amino acids. Between the trimmed V and J ends, which lost 1 base and 4 bases, there was a span of 10 bases. This CDR3 reads CASSLGPGPTGELFF. The CDR3 bases are TGTGCCAGCAGCTTAGGCCCAGGGCCCACCGGGGAGCTGTTTTTT.

This chain uses TRBV6-5 with TRBJ1-1; the D gene is possibly TRBD1 (5 bases). The CDR3 spans 14 residues. The V gene's germline CDR1 is MNHEY and CDR2 SVGAGI. Deletions cut 6 bases from V and 5 bases from J, with 16 bases between. Here the CDR3 DNA reads TGTGCCAGCAGCTCGGGGGGGGGTGGGACTGAAGCTTTCTTT. Protein sequence: CASSSGGGGTEAFF.

This chain's CDR3 is CASLGGEKLFF. CDR3 bases: TGTGCCAGTTTGGGGGGGGAAAAACTGTTTTTT. This chain joins TRBV28 and TRBJ1-4; a weak D match, TRBD1 (5 bases). Germline-derived CDR1 and CDR2 are MDHEN and SYDVKM. V lost 9 bases to trimming and J lost 8 bases, with 10 bases between them. CDR3 length: 11 residues.

The chain is built from TRBV5-6 and TRBJ2-5; a possible D gene is TRBD2 (6 bases). Per the germline V gene, CDR1 is SGHDT and CDR2 is YYEEEE. This CDR3 comprises 15 residues. V was shortened by 4 bases and J by 8 bases, with 21 bases between the two germline ends. The CDR3 bases are TGTGCCAGCAGCCCTCCCTCGGGGACTGCAGGCACCCAGTACTTC. Protein product: CASSPPSGTAGTQYF.

The chain combines TRBV5-6 with TRBJ2-5; D remains ambiguous. The V gene's germline CDR1 is SGHDT and CDR2 YYEEEE. V lost 0 bases and J 1 base, leaving 4 bases between the germline ends. This CDR3 comprises 13 residues. The CDR3 spells CASSLGGQETQYF. CDR3 bases: TGTGCCAGCAGCTTGGGCGGCCAAGAGACCCAGTACTTC. The variable domain in full, with the rest retrieved from reference TRBV5-6 and TRBJ2-5, is DAGVTQSPTHLIKTRGQQVTLRCSPKSGHDTVSWYQQALGQGPQFIFQYYEEEERQRGNFPDRFSGHQFPNYSSELNVNALLLGDSALYLCASSLGGQETQYFGPGTRLLVL.

The chain uses TRBV19 and TRBJ1-1, with 8 positions matching TRBD1. Unmatched junction bases numbered 7, after V lost 6 bases and J lost 1 base. Germline lookup yields CDR1 LNHDA and CDR2 SQIVND (reference sequence). The CDR3 covers 15 residues. The DNA of the CDR3 is TGTGCCAGTAGAGCAGGGGGCGGACGGAACACTGAAGCTTTCTTT. Its translation: CASRAGGGRNTEAFF.